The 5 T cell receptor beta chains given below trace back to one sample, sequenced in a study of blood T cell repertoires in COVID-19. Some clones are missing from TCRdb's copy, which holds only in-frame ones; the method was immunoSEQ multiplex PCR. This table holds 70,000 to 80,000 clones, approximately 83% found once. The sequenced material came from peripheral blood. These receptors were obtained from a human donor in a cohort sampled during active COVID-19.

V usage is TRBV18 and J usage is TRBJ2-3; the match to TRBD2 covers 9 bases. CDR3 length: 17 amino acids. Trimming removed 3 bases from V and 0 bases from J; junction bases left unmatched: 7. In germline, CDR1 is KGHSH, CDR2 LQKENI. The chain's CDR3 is CASSPQTSGQSTDTQYF. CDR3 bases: TGTGCCAGCTCACCTCAGACTAGCGGCCAAAGCACAGATACGCAGTATTTT.

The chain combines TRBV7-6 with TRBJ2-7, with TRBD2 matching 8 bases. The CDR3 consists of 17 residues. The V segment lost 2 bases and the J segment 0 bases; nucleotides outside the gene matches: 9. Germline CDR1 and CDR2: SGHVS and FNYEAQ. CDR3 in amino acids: CASSLYASGRSSYEQYF. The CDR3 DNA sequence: TGTGCCAGCAGCTTATACGCGAGCGGGAGAAGCTCCTACGAGCAGTACTTC.

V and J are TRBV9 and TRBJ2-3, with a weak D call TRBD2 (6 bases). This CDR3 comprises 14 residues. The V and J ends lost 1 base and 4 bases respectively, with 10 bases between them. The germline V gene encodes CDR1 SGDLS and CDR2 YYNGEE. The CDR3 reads CASSVSGFADTQYF. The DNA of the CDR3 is TGTGCCAGCAGCGTAAGCGGGTTTGCAGATACGCAGTATTTT.

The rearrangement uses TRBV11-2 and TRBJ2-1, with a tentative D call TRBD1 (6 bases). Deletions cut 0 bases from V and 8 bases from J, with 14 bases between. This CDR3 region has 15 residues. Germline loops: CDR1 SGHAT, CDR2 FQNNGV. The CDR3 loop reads CASSLEGDIRHEQFF. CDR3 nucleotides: TGTGCCAGCAGCTTAGAGGGGGACATCCGTCATGAGCAGTTCTTC.

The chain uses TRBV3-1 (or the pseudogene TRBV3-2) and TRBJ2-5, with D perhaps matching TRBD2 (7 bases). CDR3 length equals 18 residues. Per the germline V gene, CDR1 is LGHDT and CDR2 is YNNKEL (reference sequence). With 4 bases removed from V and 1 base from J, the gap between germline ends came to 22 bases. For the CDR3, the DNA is TGTGCCAGCAGCCGAGGAGACTTTCTACGGGGGGCCCAAGAGACCCAGTACTTC. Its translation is CASSRGDFLRGAQETQYF.